Below, one T cell receptor (beta chain) is given with its context. Its antigen is not known. The method was immunoSEQ multiplex PCR; TCRdb's version includes in-frame clones alone and lacks a portion of them. The data contain roughly 70,000 clones, about nine tenths of them singletons. These data are taken from a study of OX40 agonist ivuxolimab in advanced cancers. Looking at the study overall: Patients took ivuxolimab, an agonistic anti-OX40 (CD134) antibody. Patients receiving dose escalation had hepatocellular carcinoma, melanoma, renal cell or head and neck cancer. Regarding the study as a whole: Expanded clones belonging to CD8+ T cells outnumbered, on average, those of CD4+.

The receptor was isolated from an adult with an advanced solid tumor such as melanoma, head and neck, liver or kidney cancer. This specimen was CD4+ or CD8+ T cells sorted from blood, taken in a trial of the OX40 agonist ivuxolimab.

The CDR3 DNA is TGTGCCAGCTCACCGTTATCGGGTCAGGGGGACTACACCTTC. This codes for CASSPLSGQGDYTF. The chain couples TRBV18 to TRBJ1-2, with 7 bases aligning to TRBD1. Trimming at V came to 3 bases and at J to 10 bases, leaving 11 bases not matched to a gene. CDR3 size: 14 residues. The V gene's germline CDR1 is KGHSH and CDR2 LQKENI.